This TCR beta chain came from a study of blood T cell repertoires in COVID-19 (dated by TCRdb to the early 2020s). Background for the entire study: Samples covering the acute and convalescent phases of COVID-19 were provided by collaborators in the United States, Italy and Spain. The prospective study material was composed of cDNA or gDNA derived from T cells, B-cell-depleted T cells, or PBMCs. The dataset comprised deeply sampled blood TCRbeta repertoires from subjects exposed to, actively infected with, or recovered from COVID-19. The repertoires were released in a freely available public database intended as a resource for research on the immune response to SARS-CoV-2. Samples came from the ongoing ImmuneRACE study (first 160 participants) plus 1,254 subjects from 6 global collaborators. Sample metadata almost always included a de-identified subject ID, COVID-19 status, age in years and sex. HLA class I and class II types, where available, came from metadata supplied by the sample provider rather than from assay-based typing. Broad study findings and their caveats: How much clinical and demographic metadata was included differed by source and by participant, and the metadata was provided uncurated.

Notes on this clone: Its antigen is not yet known. No clone much larger than this one lies a single base away; base qualities are absent.

TCRbeta CDR3 regions were amplified from genomic DNA using the immunoSEQ Assay, a bias-controlled multiplex PCR. Concerning the study's data processing: The number of nucleated cells in each sample was estimated from the amplification of reference gene primers within the assay. To quantify the absolute abundance of each unique TCRbeta CDR3 rearrangement, sequence reads were collapsed and filtered. Productive Simpson clonality was computed per sample as the square root of Simpson's diversity index over productive rearrangements. TCRdb limited this immuneACCESS table to in-frame rearrangements with V and J called. A share of clones is missing; checked studies link under half to unresolved V genes, and the rest is unexplained. V and J calls and clone size are given by that table; D and trimming were obtained from the DNA. This sample is represented by roughly 34,000 clones; approximately 80% of them were singletons. The top ten hold 15% to 20% of the sample.

Each collaborating institution followed its own protocols to collect whole blood in K2EDTA tubes. For TCRbeta analysis, collaborators shipped samples in one of three forms: frozen whole blood, isolated PBMCs, or DNA extracted from either of those sample types. The specimen sequenced was peripheral blood. This clonotype originated in a human donor in a cohort sampled during active COVID-19.

The CDR3 loop reads CASGRFRGAVQNYGYTF. The DNA sequence is as follows: TGTGCCAGTGGGAGATTTCGGGGGGCCGTACAGAACTATGGCTACACCTTC. This chain joins TRBV19 to TRBJ1-2; matching of 6 bases hints at TRBD1 as the D gene. Cut back by 8 bases and 2 bases, the V and J ends lie 24 bases apart. The CDR3 measures 17 amino acids from cysteine to phenylalanine. The read is trimmed to its CDR3 DNA, 51 bases read in frame from base 1. The germline V gene encodes CDR1 LNHDA and CDR2 SQIVND (reference sequence).